One and the same sample provided the 27 T cell receptor beta chains below, sequenced in a study of blood T cell repertoires in COVID-19. The data were produced by immunoSEQ multiplex PCR, yet TCRdb's version contains in-frame clones alone and is incomplete. The sample yields under 250,000 clones, roughly 86% seen once. The sequenced material came from peripheral blood. The receptors here all came from a woman aged 80 or over with COVID-19, enrolled during active disease.

CDR3 loop: CASSDRTGGRNIQYF. The DNA of the CDR3 is TGTGCCAGCAGTGACCGTACAGGGGGCAGGAACATTCAGTACTTC. The genes are TRBV6-1 and TRBJ2-4; TRBD1 matches 9 bases. Per the germline V gene, CDR1 is MNHNS and CDR2 is SASEGT. This CDR3 spans 15 amino acids. V trimming: 3 bases; J trimming: 7 bases; junction bases outside the gene matches: 7.

The chain uses TRBV19 and TRBJ1-5, with TRBD1 identical over 7 bases. CDR3 length equals 15 residues. Trimming took 6 bases from V and 0 from J; bases not matched to a gene: 5. Germline-derived CDR1 and CDR2 are LNHDA and SQIVND (reference sequence). CDR3: CASRRDRYSNQPQHF. The CDR3 DNA sequence: TGTGCCAGTAGACGGGACAGATATAGCAATCAGCCCCAGCATTTT. The full variable domain, completed using reference TRBV19 and TRBJ1-5, is DGGITQSPKYLFRKEGQNVTLSCEQNLNHDAMYWYRQDPGQGLRLIYYSQIVNDFQKGDIAEGYSVSREKKESFPLTVTSAQKNPTAFYLCASRRDRYSNQPQHFGDGTRLSIL.

This clone was observed a few times. The V and J genes are TRBV14 and TRBJ1-1; 10 nucleotides line up with TRBD1. J was trimmed by 7 bases and V by 5 bases; bases with no gene match: 13. CDR1 and CDR2 from the germline V gene are SGHDN and FVKESK. The CDR3 totals 16 residues. CDR3 amino acids: CASSKKTGGRGGEAFF. In DNA form, the CDR3 reads TGTGCCAGCAGCAAAAAGACAGGGGGCAGAGGCGGTGAAGCTTTCTTT.

The rearrangement joins TRBV9 to TRBJ2-7; tentative D call: TRBD2 (6 bases). Trimming left V 4 bases short and J 5 bases short, with 19 bases between. The CDR3 totals 15 residues. Germline CDR1 and CDR2: SGDLS and YYNGEE. CDR3: CASSPQAGWGDEQYV. DNA for the CDR3: TGTGCCAGCAGCCCCCAGGCGGGGTGGGGGGACGAGCAGTACGTC.

V usage is TRBV7-2 and J usage is TRBJ1-5; unclear D gene. V was pared by 3 bases and J by 5 bases, with 8 bases between. This CDR3 has 13 residues. The germline CDR1 and CDR2 sequences are SGHTA and FQGNSA. The CDR3, as DNA: TGTGCCAGCAGCTTGCCTAACGATCAGCCCCAGCATTTT. Translating it yields CASSLPNDQPQHF.

J is TRBJ2-1 and V is TRBV5-1; 8 nucleotides line up with TRBD2. The trim removed 4 bases at V and 7 bases at J, leaving 13 bases unmatched. Germline V gives CDR1 SGHRS, CDR2 YFSETQ. This CDR3 is built from 16 residues. The CDR3 protein is CASSPEPRGGPNEQFF. In DNA form, the CDR3 reads TGCGCCAGCAGCCCCGAGCCCCGGGGGGGCCCGAATGAGCAGTTCTTC.

The chain has TRBV3-1 (or the pseudogene TRBV3-2) and TRBJ1-1; 8 bases are a match to TRBD1. The V gene end was trimmed by 6 bases and the J gene end by 4 bases; junction bases not matched to a gene: 7. The germline gives CDR1 LGHDT, CDR2 YNNKEL (reference sequence). The CDR3 covers 14 residues. The chain's CDR3 is CASRKQGVGTEAFF. The CDR3 DNA is TGTGCCAGCAGAAAACAGGGGGTGGGCACTGAAGCTTTCTTT.

The chain recombines TRBV5-1 with TRBJ2-1; 9 nucleotides line up with TRBD2. V shed 3 bases, J shed 3 bases, and the junction held 4 bases outside the gene matches. CDR1 and CDR2 from the germline V gene are SGHRS and YFSETQ. The CDR3 has 15 residues. As DNA, the CDR3 is TGCGCCAGCAGCTCGCTAGCGGGGAGCTACAATGAGCAGTTCTTC. It translates to CASSSLAGSYNEQFF.

The V gene is TRBV6-5, the J gene TRBJ2-5, with a possible D match to TRBD1 (6 bases). Trimming removed 6 bases at V and 7 bases at J, with 18 bases between. Looked up from germline, CDR1 is MNHEY and CDR2 is SVGAGI. This CDR3 has 14 residues. The CDR3 DNA follows: TGTGCCAGCAGCCGGCAGACAGGAGAAGGGACCCAGTACTTC. The encoded protein is CASSRQTGEGTQYF.

V gene TRBV4-1 combines with J gene TRBJ2-5; 13 bases line up with TRBD2. Losses at the gene ends were 0 bases for V and 5 bases for J; bases not matched to a gene: 3. The length of the CDR3 is 16 residues. Per germline, CDR1 MGHRA and CDR2 YSYEKL. DNA of the CDR3: TGCGCCAGCAGCCAAGAGACTAGCGGGGGGCTCGAGACCCAGTACTTC. Encoded protein: CASSQETSGGLETQYF.

V usage is TRBV19 and J usage is TRBJ1-2; no definite D call. CDR1 is LNHDA and CDR2 is SQIVND in the germline V gene (reference sequence). Trimming stripped 4 bases from V and 1 base from J, with 4 bases between. The CDR3 is 12 residues long. The CDR3 loop is CASSRSNYGYTF. The CDR3 coding sequence is TGTGCCAGTAGTAGGAGTAACTATGGCTACACCTTC.

The rearrangement uses TRBV10-3 and TRBJ1-3; D gene ambiguous. This CDR3 is 15 amino acids long. With 3 bases removed from V and 0 bases from J, the gap between germline ends came to 9 bases. Per germline, CDR1 ENHRY and CDR2 SYGVKD. CDR3 nucleotides: TGTGCCATCAGTGACGTCAGAAACTCTGGAAACACCATATATTTT. This sequence encodes CAISDVRNSGNTIYF.

The chain combines TRBV2 with TRBJ2-3; 7 bases agree with TRBD2. CDR3 length: 16 amino acids. In germline, CDR1 is SNHLY, CDR2 FYNNEI. The trim removed 4 bases at V and 0 bases at J, leaving 7 bases unmatched. CDR3 sequence: CASSGPPSGSTDTQYF. The CDR3, as DNA: TGTGCCAGCAGTGGACCCCCTAGCGGTAGCACAGATACGCAGTATTTT.

The chain couples TRBV6-5 to TRBJ1-4, with 7 nucleotides matching TRBD1. The CDR3 loop spans 14 amino acids. Germline V gives CDR1 MNHEY, CDR2 SVGAGI. V shed 6 bases and J 8 bases; nucleotides not matched to a gene: 9. The CDR3 reads CASRTSQGSEKLFF. CDR3 DNA: TGTGCCAGCAGGACTTCACAGGGGTCGGAAAAACTGTTTTTT.

This clone was seen more than once but under ten times. The chain is built from TRBV7-2 and TRBJ1-4, with D possibly matching TRBD1 (5 bases). Germline CDR1 reads SGHTA; CDR2 reads FQGNSA. The length of the CDR3 is 15 residues. The V end lost 4 bases, the J end lost 5 bases, and 14 bases lay between the germline ends. CDR3 loop: CASSYDRGRNEKLFF. CDR3 DNA sequence: TGTGCCAGCAGCTACGACAGAGGTCGGAATGAAAAACTGTTTTTT.

In DNA, the CDR3 is TGTGCCAGCTCACCAGTCCCGTCGGACAGCGCGTATGGCTACACCTTC. This translates into CASSPVPSDSAYGYTF. V and J are TRBV18 and TRBJ1-2; tentative D call: TRBD1 (6 bases). The CDR3 sequence is 16 residues long. The germline V gene has CDR1 KGHSH and CDR2 LQKENI. V was cut by 2 bases and J by 5 bases, with 18 bases left in between. The whole variable domain, filled in from reference TRBV18 and TRBJ1-2, reads NAGVMQNPRHLVRRRGQEARLRCSPMKGHSHVYWYRQLPEEGLKFMVYLQKENIIDESGMPKERFSAEFPKEGPSILRIQQVVRGDSAAYFCASSPVPSDSAYGYTFGSGTRLTVV.

The V call is TRBV7-2, the J call TRBJ1-1; 8 bases line up with TRBD1. J gave up 3 bases and V 3 bases, and 3 bases lay outside the gene matches. The germline V gene has CDR1 SGHTA and CDR2 FQGNSA. CDR3 length: 14 amino acids. Here the CDR3 reads CASSFKQGDTEAFF. CDR3 coding DNA: TGTGCCAGCAGCTTTAAACAGGGGGACACTGAAGCTTTCTTT.

The V and J genes are TRBV4-1 and TRBJ2-7; 8 nucleotides agree with TRBD2. The CDR3 is 15 residues long. The V gene's germline CDR1 is MGHRA and CDR2 YSYEKL. After removal of 2 bases from V and 3 bases from J, the junction contained 6 bases not matched to a gene. CDR3 in amino acids: CASSQPTGTSYEQYF. The CDR3 DNA sequence: TGCGCCAGCAGCCAACCTACCGGGACTAGCTACGAGCAGTACTTC.

The rearrangement uses TRBV7-9 and TRBJ1-3; D gene uncertain. The germline V gene has CDR1 SEHNR and CDR2 FQNEAQ (reference sequence). CDR3 length: 14 amino acids. Trimming removed 1 base at V and 0 bases at J, with 4 bases between. The CDR3 bases are TGTGCCAGCAGCTTAGATAACTCTGGAAACACCATATATTTT. It yields the protein CASSLDNSGNTIYF.

This clone was found a few times. The rearrangement links TRBV7-9 to TRBJ2-1, with D unclear. The CDR3 totals 15 residues. Germline CDR1 is SEHNR and CDR2 is FQNEAQ (reference sequence). V lost 5 bases to trimming and J lost 9 bases, with 20 bases between them. The CDR3 loop is CASSPTLRLTSEQFF. DNA for the CDR3: TGTGCCAGCAGCCCTACCCTTAGACTTACCAGTGAGCAGTTCTTC.

The chain employs TRBV5-1 and TRBJ2-3; 8 bases line up with TRBD2. V lost 4 bases, J lost 5 bases, and 6 bases stayed unmatched. This CDR3 is 14 amino acids long. The germline V gene encodes CDR1 SGHRS and CDR2 YFSETQ. CDR3 sequence (DNA): TGCGCCAGCAGCCGGGGGGGCAGTGGAGATACGCAGTATTTT. As protein: CASSRGGSGDTQYF.

The J gene is TRBJ1-1, the V gene TRBV24-1; D possibly corresponds to TRBD1 (6 bases). The V end was cut by 5 bases, the J end by 1 base, with 10 bases between. Germline CDR1 and CDR2: KGHDR and SFDVKD. This CDR3 has 14 amino acids. The CDR3 loop is CATSGRGKNTEAFF. CDR3 DNA: TGTGCCACCAGTGGTAGGGGGAAGAACACTGAAGCTTTCTTT.

This clone showed up just once. The chain uses TRBV28 and TRBJ1-5; 7 bases match TRBD1. Trimming at V came to 6 bases and at J to 6 bases, leaving 8 bases not matched to a gene. This CDR3 has 14 amino acids. CDR1 MDHEN and CDR2 SYDVKM come from the germline V gene. The DNA for the CDR3 is TGTGCCAGCAGGAGGACAGGAGGGGGTCAGCCCCAGCATTTT. It codes for CASRRTGGGQPQHF.

This clone appeared a few times. The genes are TRBV7-6 and TRBJ1-3, with TRBD1 matching over 7 bases. The CDR3 has 17 amino acids. V lost 2 bases and J lost 0; bases outside the gene matches: 7. The V gene's germline CDR1 is SGHVS and CDR2 FNYEAQ. Here the CDR3 DNA reads TGTGCCAGCAGCTTAATCCCGGGACAGCTCTCTGGAAACACCATATATTTT. Translating it yields CASSLIPGQLSGNTIYF. Supplemented by reference TRBV7-6 and TRBJ1-3, the full variable domain reads GAGVSQSPRYKVTKRGQDVALRCDPISGHVSLYWYRQALGQGPEFLTYFNYEAQQDKSGLPNDRFSAERPEGSISTLTIQRTEQRDSAMYRCASSLIPGQLSGNTIYFGEGSWLTVV.

As DNA, the CDR3 is TGTGCCAGCAGTCTACAGGGAAACAGCAATCAGCCCCAGCATTTT. Translating it yields CASSLQGNSNQPQHF. V and J are TRBV6-2 or TRBV6-3 and TRBJ1-5, with D possibly TRBD1 on 6 matching bases. Trimming cost V 5 bases and J 1 base, with 12 bases left between them. Looked up from germline, CDR1 is MNHEY and CDR2 is SVGEGT. There are 15 residues in the CDR3.

This clone showed up just a few times. This chain links TRBV3-1 (or the pseudogene TRBV3-2) with TRBJ1-3; D is unclear. The CDR3 covers 15 residues. Deletions cut 3 bases from V and 0 bases from J, with 9 bases between. Germline V gene data show CDR1 as LGHDT and CDR2 as YNNKEL (reference sequence). CDR3 sequence (DNA): TGTGCCAGCAGCCACCTCACGAGCTCTGGAAACACCATATATTTT. Protein: CASSHLTSSGNTIYF.

The chain employs TRBV6-2 or TRBV6-3 and TRBJ2-7; 8 bases align to TRBD2. The junction had 10 bases not matched to a gene; V was cut back by 4 bases and J by 2 bases. This CDR3 is 16 amino acids long. CDR1 and CDR2 (germline): MNHEY, SVGEGT. CDR3 coding DNA: TGTGCCAGCAGTTCGGGGGGGGTCCCTTCACCCTACGAGCAGTACTTC. It codes for CASSSGGVPSPYEQYF.